A single sample gave rise to the 2 T cell receptor beta chains below, sequenced in a study of T cell clonality in common variable immunodeficiency (dated by TCRdb to about 2015). The method behind the library was the immunoSEQ multiplex PCR assay. TCRdb holds this immuneACCESS table with in-frame rearrangements only. Some clones are missing; in checked studies, unresolved V genes explain under half, and the rest has no known cause. The table for this sample lists under 35,000 clones, none of them counted only once. Approximately 3.9% of the sample is taken by the ten largest. The sample taken for sequencing was peripheral blood mononuclear cells. The receptors were gathered from a person aged 18 to 70 in good health.

This clone was recorded at least ten times. The read comes to an end 3 residues before the CDR3 does, leaving the germline J gene to fill in the end. The chain links TRBV5-4 to TRBJ2-2, with a possible D match to TRBD1 (6 bases). Germline V gene sequence: CDR1 SGHNT, CDR2 YYREEE (reference sequence). Trimming pared 4 bases from V and 2 bases from J, leaving 12 bases between. The CDR3 covers 15 residues. The covered CDR3 bases are TGTGCCAGCAGCCCCGGGACATCAAACACCGGGGAG. It encodes CASSPGTSNTGE. The entire CDR3 sequence reads CASSPGTSNTGELFF. The full variable domain, in which reference TRBV5-4 and TRBJ2-2 provide the parts outside the CDR3, is ETGVTQSPTHLIKTRGQQVTLRCSSQSGHNTVSWYQQALGQGPQFIFQYYREEENGRGNFPPRFSGLQFPNYSSELNVNALELDDSALYLCASSPGTSNTGELFFGEGSRLTVL.

This clone turned up a few times. A much larger clone differs from this one at a single base, so this may be a read error. The read comes to an end 3 residues before the CDR3 does, leaving the germline J gene to fill in the end. This CDR3 is also generated by other DNA sequences in the sample. V gene TRBV6-2 or TRBV6-3 combines with J gene TRBJ1-3; 9 bases match TRBD1. Germline CDR1 MNHEY, CDR2 SVGEGT. The CDR3 is 15 amino acids. Here the CDR3 reads CASSPGTGTGNTIYF. The sequenced CDR3 bases are TGTGCCAGCAGTCCAGGGACAGGGACTGGAAACACA.